The source of this T cell receptor (beta chain) is a study of control samples from healthy donors and cancer patients. Assay used: immunoSEQ multiplex PCR; TCRdb lists only in-frame clones, some missing. The sample records 45,000 to 65,000 clones, almost 90% being singletons. Sequencing was done on a sample of PBMCs. The receptor comes from a man aged 45-65 years with head and neck cancer.

CDR3 protein: CASSLASGEQYF. CDR3 DNA: TGTGCCAGCAGCTTAGCATCTGGGGAGCAGTACTTC. The chain is built from TRBV7-2 and TRBJ2-7; D is uncertain. The CDR3 loop spans 12 amino acids. The V gene lost 0 bases and the J gene lost 7 bases, with 7 bases spanning the gap. CDR1 SGHTA and CDR2 FQGNSA come from the germline V gene.